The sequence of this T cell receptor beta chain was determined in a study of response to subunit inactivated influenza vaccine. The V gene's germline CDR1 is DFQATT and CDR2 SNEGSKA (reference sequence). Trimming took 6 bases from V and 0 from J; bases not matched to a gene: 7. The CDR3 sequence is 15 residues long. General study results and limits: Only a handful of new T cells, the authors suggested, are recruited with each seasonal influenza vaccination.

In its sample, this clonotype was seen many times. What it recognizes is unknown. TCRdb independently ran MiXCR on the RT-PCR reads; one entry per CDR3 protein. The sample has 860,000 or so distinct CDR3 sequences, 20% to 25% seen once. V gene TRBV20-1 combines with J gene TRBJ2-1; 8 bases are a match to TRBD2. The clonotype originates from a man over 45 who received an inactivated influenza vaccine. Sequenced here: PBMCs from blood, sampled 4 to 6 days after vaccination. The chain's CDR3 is CSATILADSYNEQFF. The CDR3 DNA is TGCAGTGCCACGATACTAGCGGACTCCTACAATGAGCAGTTCTTC.